The 5 T cell receptor beta chains below come from one sample, sequenced in a study of T-cell reconstitution after alpha-beta-depleted transplantation in children. It was with unique molecular identifiers that the TCRbeta library was prepared. TCRdb called the PCR reads again in MiXCR, with one record for every CDR3 protein. This table has 200,000 to 250,000 distinct CDR3 sequences, approximately 9.7% appearing once. Source: PBMCs from the stem cell graft donor, taken from the stem cell graft. The receptor source for this set is a human donor who donated a stem cell graft to a child with SCID.

Comments on this clonotype: A much larger clone differs from this one at a single base, so this may be a read error. The missing conserved phenylalanine or tryptophan at the end of this CDR3 makes a read error likely. This chain links TRBV20-1 with TRBJ1-2, with TRBD1 identical over 8 bases. CDR1 DFQATT and CDR2 SNEGSKA come from the germline V gene (reference sequence). V was clipped by 6 bases and J by 5 bases; unmatched bases: 8. The CDR3 contains 13 residues. The CDR3 DNA follows: TGCAGTGCCGATGACAGGGGACGGTATGGCTACACCTAC. It yields the protein CSADDRGRYGYTY.

A remark on this clonotype: One end of the junction varies from germline; a read error may be responsible. The chain's CDR3 is CASSLGVQESQYF. CDR3 bases: TGCGCCAGCAGCTTGGGAGTGCAAGAGTCCCAGTACTTC. The rearrangement joins TRBV5-1 to TRBJ2-5; D remains unclear. The CDR3 extends over 13 amino acids. Germline V gene lookup returns CDR1 SGHRS and CDR2 YFSETQ.

This clonotype was seen at least ten times. The chain couples TRBV11-2 to TRBJ1-5; D uncertain. CDR3 length equals 14 residues. Germline CDR1 reads SGHAT; CDR2 reads FQNNGV. V lost 4 bases and J lost 5, with 12 bases in between. The CDR3 region is CASSSDGNYQPQHF. The CDR3 DNA is TGTGCCAGCAGCTCGGACGGGAACTATCAGCCCCAGCATTTT.

V usage is TRBV28 and J usage is TRBJ1-1, with 7 positions matching TRBD1. Germline CDR1 MDHEN, CDR2 SYDVKM. V was clipped by 4 bases and J by 0 bases; unmatched bases: 8. This CDR3 is built from 16 residues. This chain's CDR3 is CASSSPRGGMNTEAFF. CDR3 in DNA: TGTGCCAGCAGTTCCCCCAGGGGGGGGATGAACACTGAAGCTTTCTTT.

This clonotype was counted ten times or more. The rearrangement links TRBV7-4 to TRBJ2-1, with TRBD2 matching 16 bases. This CDR3 is built from 18 residues. V lost 3 bases to trimming and J lost 9 bases; unmatched junction nucleotides: 11. Germline lookup yields CDR1 SGHVT and CDR2 SQSDAQ. The DNA of the CDR3 is TGTGCCAGCAGCTTCAGGGGGACTAGCGGGGGGGCCTTCGGTGAGCAGTTCTTC. It specifies CASSFRGTSGGAFGEQFF.